These 29 T cell receptor beta chains share one sample of origin, sequenced in a study of T cells expressing NK-cell markers. For each CDR3 protein, TCRdb gives one entry from its re-call of the 5' RACE reads, without DNA. The specimen's table records 550,000 to 600,000 distinct CDR3 sequences. The specimen was blood T cells: a sorted CD56 or NKG2C T cell subset, CD4+ or CD8+ T cells, or bulk PBMC T cells (not recorded which). These receptors all come from a young man in good health.

V usage is TRBV19 and J usage is TRBJ2-1; TCRdb reports TRBD1, a call that lacks DNA to check it against. Germline V gene sequence: CDR1 LNHDA, CDR2 SQIVND (reference sequence). This CDR3 contains 15 residues. The CDR3 loop is CASSSMTGIYNEQFF.

The V gene is TRBV5-1, the J gene TRBJ2-1. CDR3 size: 13 residues. Per the germline V gene, CDR1 is SGHRS and CDR2 is YFSETQ. The CDR3 protein is CASSTSSYNEQFF.

This rearrangement joins TRBV5-1 to TRBJ2-1; the D call of TRBD2 rests on TCRdb alone, since no DNA is present to check it. The CDR3 totals 17 residues. Germline assignment: CDR1 SGHRS and CDR2 YFSETQ. The CDR3: CASSLGLAGGYNNEQFF. The complete variable domain, with remaining parts taken from reference TRBV5-1 and TRBJ2-1, reads KAGVTQTPRYLIKTRGQQVTLSCSPISGHRSVSWYQQTPGQGLQFLFEYFSETQRNKGNFPGRFSGRQFSNSRSEMNVSTLELGDSALYLCASSLGLAGGYNNEQFFGPGTRLTVL.

The rearrangement joins TRBV20-1 to TRBJ1-1; the D gene TCRdb calls, TRBD1, cannot be checked with no DNA. The length of the CDR3 is 15 residues. Looked up from germline, CDR1 is DFQATT and CDR2 is SNEGSKA (reference sequence). The CDR3 loop reads CSASGLRGTNTEAFF.

The chain joins TRBV20-1 to TRBJ2-1; checking the TCRdb D call of TRBD2 is not possible without DNA. The germline V gene encodes CDR1 DFQATT and CDR2 SNEGSKA (reference sequence). The CDR3 length is 14 residues. CDR3 amino acids: CSRLAGGGYNEQFF.

The chain recombines TRBV29-1 with TRBJ1-2; the TCRdb call, TRBD1, lacks DNA for checking. The length of the CDR3 is 14 residues. CDR1 and CDR2 from the germline V gene are SQVTM and ANQGSEA. The CDR3 loop is CSVEEVDSEYGYTF.

The genes are TRBV21-1 and TRBJ2-7. TRBV21-1 is an annotated pseudogene. The CDR3 runs to 11 residues. The CDR3 region is CASSKNYEQYF.

The chain is built from TRBV28 and TRBJ2-5; TCRdb picks TRBD2, but there is no DNA to check that call. CDR3 length equals 17 residues. In germline, CDR1 is MDHEN, CDR2 SYDVKM. CDR3 residues: CASSLLPLAGEGETQYF.

The rearrangement links TRBV28 to TRBJ2-7; TCRdb designates TRBD1, a call that cannot be tested without DNA. Germline CDR1 and CDR2: MDHEN and SYDVKM. CDR3 length equals 13 residues. Here the CDR3 reads CASSPDRGREQYF.

The rearrangement links TRBV12-3 or TRBV12-4 to TRBJ2-1; the D call from TCRdb, TRBD1, cannot be confirmed without DNA. There are 16 residues in the CDR3. The CDR3: CASRLPGGSGMDEQFF.

The rearrangement joins TRBV12-3 or TRBV12-4 to TRBJ2-2; without DNA, the TCRdb call of TRBD2 cannot be checked. The CDR3 runs to 12 residues. The CDR3 loop reads CATRSLTGELFF.

The chain joins TRBV29-1 to TRBJ1-2; checking the TCRdb D call of TRBD1 is not possible without DNA. CDR1 and CDR2 from the germline V gene are SQVTM and ANQGSEA. CDR3 length equals 13 residues. The CDR3 protein is CSVGGGGSYGYTF.

This chain connects TRBV7-2 to TRBJ2-3; the D call from TCRdb, TRBD1, cannot be confirmed without DNA. Germline loops: CDR1 SGHTA, CDR2 FQGNSA. This CDR3 is built from 15 residues. The CDR3 sequence is CASSRGTVLTDTQYF.

The CDR3 protein is CSAALDRGGFNEQFF. The chain is built from TRBV20-1 and TRBJ2-1; the D call of TRBD1 rests on TCRdb alone, since no DNA is present to check it. The CDR3 is made up of 15 amino acids. Germline assignment: CDR1 DFQATT and CDR2 SNEGSKA (reference sequence).

CDR3 amino acids: CASSPPDKFTGELFF. The gene calls are TRBV5-5 and TRBJ2-2; as DNA is missing, the TRBD1 call by TCRdb cannot be tested. Per germline, CDR1 SGHKS and CDR2 YYEKEE (reference sequence). CDR3 length: 15 residues.

The V and J genes are TRBV5-6 and TRBJ2-5; TCRdb returns TRBD2, unconfirmable since there is no DNA. The CDR3 extends over 15 amino acids. Germline assignment: CDR1 SGHDT and CDR2 YYEEEE. The CDR3 here is CASSKTGRHGETQYF.

The chain couples TRBV12-3 or TRBV12-4 to TRBJ1-4; TCRdb names TRBD1, which stays unverified in the absence of DNA. The CDR3 totals 14 residues. The CDR3 loop is CASSWGDRDEKLFF.

This chain uses TRBV21-1 with TRBJ2-5; TCRdb's assignment of TRBD1 cannot be checked, as there is no DNA. TRBV21-1 is a pseudogene. The CDR3 runs to 15 residues. CDR3 region: CASTCEGVYQETQYF.

The genes are TRBV21-1 and TRBJ1-5. TRBV21-1 is a pseudogene. The CDR3 covers 12 residues. CDR3 in amino acids: CASTRGNQPQHF.

The rearrangement links TRBV29-1 to TRBJ2-1. Germline CDR1 is SQVTM and CDR2 is ANQGSEA. This CDR3 contains 17 residues. CDR3: CSVEGFRRSSYYNEQFF.

The V and J genes are TRBV5-1 and TRBJ2-5. The germline V gene encodes CDR1 SGHRS and CDR2 YFSETQ. The CDR3 sequence is 15 residues long. The CDR3 region is CASSSPRAGEETQYF. Variable domain in full (rest from reference TRBV5-1 and TRBJ2-5): KAGVTQTPRYLIKTRGQQVTLSCSPISGHRSVSWYQQTPGQGLQFLFEYFSETQRNKGNFPGRFSGRQFSNSRSEMNVSTLELGDSALYLCASSSPRAGEETQYFGPGTRLLVL.

This chain joins TRBV5-1 and TRBJ2-5. The V gene's germline CDR1 is SGHRS and CDR2 YFSETQ. The CDR3 is made up of 17 amino acids. Here the CDR3 reads CASSLGPPNPKEETQYF.

The rearrangement joins TRBV5-1 to TRBJ2-3; TCRdb selects TRBD2, and the lack of DNA leaves this call unchecked. The germline V gene encodes CDR1 SGHRS and CDR2 YFSETQ. The CDR3 sequence is 18 residues long. The CDR3 loop is CASASGTSATPNTDTQYF.

This chain connects TRBV4-1 to TRBJ2-2; TCRdb names TRBD1, which stays unverified in the absence of DNA. The CDR3 covers 15 residues. In germline, CDR1 is MGHRA, CDR2 YSYEKL. The CDR3 spells CASSKGQGRAGELFF.

The chain is built from TRBV13 and TRBJ2-7; TCRdb lists TRBD2, though no DNA is available to test this call. CDR3 length: 15 amino acids. Looked up from germline, CDR1 is PRHDT and CDR2 is FYEKMQ (reference sequence). This CDR3 is CASSLGKVLAGAQYF.

The rearrangement uses TRBV3-1 and TRBJ2-1; TCRdb outputs TRBD2, but without DNA this stays unchecked. Germline V gene sequence: CDR1 LGHDT, CDR2 YNNKEL (reference sequence). The CDR3 totals 15 residues. The CDR3 here is CASSVGLAGVYEQFF.

The rearrangement links TRBV3-1 to TRBJ2-1; TCRdb selects TRBD2, and the lack of DNA leaves this call unchecked. CDR3 length: 13 amino acids. The V gene's germline CDR1 is LGHDT and CDR2 YNNKEL (reference sequence). The CDR3 here is CASSLTSRGPQFF.

The genes are TRBV6-4 and TRBJ2-7; as DNA is missing, the TRBD2 call by TCRdb cannot be tested. Germline CDR1 MRHNA, CDR2 SNTAGT. The length of the CDR3 is 14 residues. The chain's CDR3 is CATRTSEKSYEQYF.

The rearrangement links TRBV5-1 to TRBJ1-1. The CDR3 is made up of 11 amino acids. The germline gives CDR1 SGHRS, CDR2 YFSETQ. The CDR3 spells CASSVDTRAFF.